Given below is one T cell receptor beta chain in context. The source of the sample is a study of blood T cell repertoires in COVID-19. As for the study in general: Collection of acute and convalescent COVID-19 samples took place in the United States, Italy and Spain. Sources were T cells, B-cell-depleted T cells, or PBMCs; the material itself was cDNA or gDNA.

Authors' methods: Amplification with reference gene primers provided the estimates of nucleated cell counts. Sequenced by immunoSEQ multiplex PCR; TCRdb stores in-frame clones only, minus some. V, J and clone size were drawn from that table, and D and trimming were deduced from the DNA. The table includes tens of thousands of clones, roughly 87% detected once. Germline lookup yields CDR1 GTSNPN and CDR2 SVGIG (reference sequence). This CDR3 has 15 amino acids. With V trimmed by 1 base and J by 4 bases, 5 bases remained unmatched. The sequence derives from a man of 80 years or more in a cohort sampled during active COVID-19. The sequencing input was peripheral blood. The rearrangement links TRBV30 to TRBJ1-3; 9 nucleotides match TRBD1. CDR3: CAWSGDRVSGNTIYF. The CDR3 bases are TGTGCCTGGAGTGGGGACAGGGTGTCGGGAAACACCATATATTTT.